Following are 10 T cell receptor beta chains from one sample sequenced in a study of blood T cell repertoires in COVID-19. Method: immunoSEQ multiplex PCR; TCRdb's copy keeps in-frame clones and lacks some. The sample includes tens of thousands of clones, 85% to 90% of them seen just once. Sequenced material: peripheral blood. The receptors were gathered from a man between 65 and 85 years old with COVID-19, enrolled during active disease.

This chain links TRBV4-1 with TRBJ1-2; perhaps TRBD1 as D (5 bases). Germline CDR1 reads MGHRA; CDR2 reads YSYEKL. This CDR3 is 15 amino acids long. Trimming took off 4 bases at V and 0 bases at J, with 12 bases between the two ends. This CDR3 is CASSLLQGANYGYTF. The CDR3 nucleotides are TGCGCCAGCAGCCTACTCCAGGGTGCTAACTATGGCTACACCTTC.

The rearrangement links TRBV5-1 to TRBJ1-4; no reliable D call. Germline V lookup: CDR1 SGHRS, CDR2 YFSETQ. Trimming pared 1 base from V and 8 bases from J, leaving 12 bases between. The CDR3 has 14 amino acids. The CDR3 region has the DNA TGCGCCAGCAGCTTGACGGGTTCGGGGGAAAAACTGTTTTTT. This sequence encodes CASSLTGSGEKLFF. Using reference TRBV5-1 and TRBJ1-4 for the parts outside the CDR3, the full variable domain is KAGVTQTPRYLIKTRGQQVTLSCSPISGHRSVSWYQQTPGQGLQFLFEYFSETQRNKGNFPGRFSGRQFSNSRSEMNVSTLELGDSALYLCASSLTGSGEKLFFGSGTQLSVL.

The chain has TRBV30 and TRBJ2-3, with 13 positions matching TRBD2. In germline, CDR1 is GTSNPN, CDR2 SVGIG (reference sequence). The CDR3 runs 17 residues. With V trimmed by 2 bases and J by 6 bases, 11 bases remained unmatched. As DNA, the CDR3 is TGTGCCTGGAGTTTTACTCGGACTAGCGGGGGCTCCGATACGCAGTATTTT. Amino acid sequence: CAWSFTRTSGGSDTQYF.

The genes are TRBV5-1 and TRBJ2-1; D not resolved. The CDR3 has 14 residues. Germline V gene lookup returns CDR1 SGHRS and CDR2 YFSETQ. Trimming stripped 1 base from V and 0 bases from J, with 5 bases between. CDR3: CASSLSSSYNEQFF. The CDR3 DNA is TGCGCCAGCAGCTTGAGTAGCTCCTACAATGAGCAGTTCTTC.

The V gene is TRBV27, the J gene TRBJ1-1; D is possibly TRBD1 (5 bases). The V end lost 3 bases, the J end lost 0 bases, and 20 bases lay between the germline ends. The CDR3 sequence is 18 residues long. The V gene's germline CDR1 is MNHEY and CDR2 SMNVEV (reference sequence). CDR3 nucleotide sequence: TGTGCCAGCAGTTTTCGGAGGGTTCAGTTGGGGGTGAACACTGAAGCTTTCTTT. It yields the protein CASSFRRVQLGVNTEAFF.

This clone was counted between two and nine times. The genes are TRBV5-6 and TRBJ1-1; D remains ambiguous. This CDR3 has 15 amino acids. Germline V gene data show CDR1 as SGHDT and CDR2 as YYEEEE. Trimming removed 4 bases from V and 2 bases from J, with 15 bases in between. CDR3 DNA: TGTGCCAGCAGCCGGAGGAGATACGCCAACACTGAAGCTTTCTTT. Translated, it gives CASSRRRYANTEAFF.

The chain joins TRBV7-9 to TRBJ2-7, with a tentative D call TRBD1 (5 bases). V was cut by 9 bases and J by 4 bases, with 16 bases left in between. This CDR3 region has 13 residues. CDR1 and CDR2 (germline): SEHNR, FQNEAQ (reference sequence). CDR3 region: CASLPSGQYEQYF. The CDR3 DNA follows: TGTGCCAGTCTGCCTTCAGGACAATACGAGCAGTACTTC.

This sequence joins TRBV10-3 and TRBJ2-2; perhaps TRBD1 as D (7 bases). Looked up from germline, CDR1 is ENHRY and CDR2 is SYGVKD. Trimming cost V 6 bases and J 5 bases, with 22 bases left between them. The CDR3 runs to 17 residues. As DNA, the CDR3 is TGTGCCATCAGCCAAGGGAGACAGGGAGCGGGTACCGGGGAGCTGTTTTTT. It translates to CAISQGRQGAGTGELFF.

In this sample, this clone turned up once. The chain carries TRBV18 and TRBJ2-7; unclear D gene. Germline CDR1 is KGHSH and CDR2 is LQKENI. This CDR3 has 13 residues. The ends were cut back, 3 bases at V and 0 bases at J, with 6 bases in the middle. The CDR3, as DNA: TGTGCCAGCTCACCCTTTAGCTCCTACGAGCAGTACTTC. Its translation: CASSPFSSYEQYF.

V usage is TRBV2 and J usage is TRBJ2-1; 9 positions agree with TRBD2. The CDR3 totals 15 residues. After removal of 8 bases from V and 4 bases from J, the junction contained 9 bases not matched to a gene. CDR1 and CDR2 from the germline V gene are SNHLY and FYNNEI. CDR3 DNA: TGTGCCAGCGAAACGACTAGCGGAGCATACAATGAGCAGTTCTTC. Its protein is CASETTSGAYNEQFF.